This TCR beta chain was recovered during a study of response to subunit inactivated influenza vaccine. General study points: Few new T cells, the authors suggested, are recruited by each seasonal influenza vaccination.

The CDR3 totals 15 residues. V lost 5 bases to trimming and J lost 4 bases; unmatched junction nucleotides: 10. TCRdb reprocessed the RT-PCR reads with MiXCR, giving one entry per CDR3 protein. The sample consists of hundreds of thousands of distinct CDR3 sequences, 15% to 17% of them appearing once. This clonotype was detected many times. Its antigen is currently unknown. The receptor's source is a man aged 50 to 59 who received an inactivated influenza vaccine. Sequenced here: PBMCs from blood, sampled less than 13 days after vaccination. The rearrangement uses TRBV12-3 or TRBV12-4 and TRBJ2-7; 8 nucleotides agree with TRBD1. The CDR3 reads CASSDGQGGMYEQYF. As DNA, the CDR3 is TGTGCCAGCAGTGACGGACAGGGTGGTATGTACGAGCAGTACTTC.